The 17 T cell receptor beta chains given below trace back to one sample, sequenced in a study of cytomegalovirus exposure and HLA in healthy donors. PCR involved 60 Vbeta and 13 Jbeta primers. TCRdb's copy holds only in-frame clones and misses some; the assay was immunoSEQ multiplex PCR. This table has about 150,000 clones, roughly 77% appearing once. Sequenced: PBMCs. Source of these receptors: a man in his thirties or forties in good health and CMV-seropositive.

The chain links TRBV6-1 to TRBJ1-2; 9 nucleotides agree with TRBD1. The CDR3 loop spans 15 amino acids. Trimming at V came to 2 bases and at J to 6 bases, leaving 7 bases not matched to a gene. Germline V gene lookup returns CDR1 MNHNS and CDR2 SASEGT. CDR3 nucleotides: TGTGCCAGCAGTGAAAATTACAGGGGGCGAAATGGCTACACCTTC. Its translation: CASSENYRGRNGYTF.

V usage is TRBV6-5 and J usage is TRBJ1-2, with D possibly being TRBD1 (5 bases). CDR3 length: 15 residues. Germline loops: CDR1 MNHEY, CDR2 SVGAGI. Trimming shortened V by 1 base and J by 3 bases, and 12 bases separated the two germline ends. The CDR3 DNA reads as TGTGCCAGCAGTTACTGGGGGGATCAGGACTATGGCTACACCTTC. Its translation is CASSYWGDQDYGYTF.

This clone was recorded only once. The chain has TRBV19 and TRBJ1-1, with a possible D match to TRBD1 (5 bases). Trimming removed 6 bases at V and 0 bases at J, with 8 bases between. Per germline, CDR1 LNHDA and CDR2 SQIVND (reference sequence). The CDR3 length is 13 residues. DNA for the CDR3: TGTGCCAGTAGCTTGACAGTGAACACTGAAGCTTTCTTT. Translation gives CASSLTVNTEAFF. Looking up the rest from reference TRBV19 and TRBJ1-1 gives the full variable domain: DGGITQSPKYLFRKEGQNVTLSCEQNLNHDAMYWYRQDPGQGLRLIYYSQIVNDFQKGDIAEGYSVSREKKESFPLTVTSAQKNPTAFYLCASSLTVNTEAFFGQGTRLTVV.

A single count supports this clone. The chain joins TRBV5-4 to TRBJ1-3; tentative D call: TRBD1 (5 bases). V was clipped by 4 bases and J by 0 bases, with 11 bases between them. Germline CDR1 and CDR2: SGHNT and YYREEE (reference sequence). The CDR3 extends over 15 amino acids. CDR3 sequence (DNA): TGTGCCAGCAGCGTGGGACGGGTCTCTGGAAACACCATATATTTT. The encoded protein is CASSVGRVSGNTIYF.

This chain uses TRBV28 with TRBJ1-2; 8 bases map to TRBD1. This CDR3 region has 17 residues. The germline gives CDR1 MDHEN, CDR2 SYDVKM. After removal of 4 bases from V and 4 bases from J, the junction contained 14 bases not matched to a gene. CDR3 in DNA: TGTGCCAGCAGTTCTCCAGCGACAGGGGCCATGATCTATGGCTACACCTTC. Translated, it gives CASSSPATGAMIYGYTF.

J is TRBJ1-2 and V is TRBV6-5, with TRBD1 identical over 10 bases. There are 13 residues in the CDR3. Losses at the gene ends were 7 bases for V and 4 bases for J; bases not matched to a gene: 3. CDR1 is MNHEY, CDR2 SVGAGI, per germline. CDR3 loop: CASTRTGGYGYTF. CDR3 DNA: TGTGCCAGCACCCGGACAGGGGGCTATGGCTACACCTTC.

The table lists this clone with a few counts. The chain couples TRBV27 to TRBJ1-2; a possible D gene is TRBD1 (5 bases). V lost 3 bases and J lost 1, with 15 bases in between. CDR1 and CDR2 from the germline V gene are MNHEY and SMNVEV (reference sequence). The CDR3 has 16 residues. The CDR3 sequence is CASSFSGVRSNYGYTF. In DNA form, the CDR3 reads TGTGCCAGCAGTTTTTCGGGGGTTAGGAGTAACTATGGCTACACCTTC.

This clone has more than one count but fewer than ten. This sequence joins TRBV11-2 and TRBJ1-2; weak D call: TRBD1 (5 bases). There are 14 residues in the CDR3. The V gene's germline CDR1 is SGHAT and CDR2 FQNNGV. The V end was cut by 0 bases, the J end by 4 bases, with 9 bases between. The CDR3 DNA follows: TGTGCCAGCAGCTTAGATTCAGGGTTCTATGGCTACACCTTC. As protein: CASSLDSGFYGYTF.

The chain links TRBV29-1 to TRBJ2-5, with a possible D match to TRBD1 (5 bases). Gene TRBJ2-7 matches the end of the DNA better, so the J call may be wrong. The CDR3 runs to 12 residues. The germline V gene has CDR1 SQVTM and CDR2 ANQGSEA. Here the CDR3 DNA reads TGCAGCGGCTCGACAGAAAACTACGAGCAGTACTTC. This gives the protein CSGSTENYEQYF.

This clone was counted a single time. The chain recombines TRBV28 with TRBJ2-7, with D maybe TRBD2 (6 bases). Between the trimmed V and J ends, which lost 6 bases and 4 bases, there was a span of 19 bases. Germline V CDR1 and CDR2: MDHEN, SYDVKM. The CDR3 consists of 15 residues. CDR3 protein: CASSRNGAEGYEQYF. Written as DNA, the CDR3 is TGTGCCAGCAGCCGCAACGGAGCGGAGGGGTACGAGCAGTACTTC.

The CDR3 DNA sequence: TGTGCCAGCAGCTTAGAACAGGGACACGGCTACACCTTC. Its protein product is CASSLEQGHGYTF. The chain couples TRBV11-3 to TRBJ1-2; maybe TRBD1 (6 bases). The CDR3 is 13 residues long. Trimming stripped 0 bases from V and 8 bases from J, with 10 bases between. Germline CDR1 is SGHNT and CDR2 is YENEEA.

V usage is TRBV30 and J usage is TRBJ2-7, with 10 bases lining up with TRBD1. The CDR3 runs 13 residues. Germline CDR1 GTSNPN, CDR2 SVGIG (reference sequence). Losses at the gene ends were 0 bases for V and 12 bases for J; bases not matched to a gene: 8. As DNA, the CDR3 is TGTGCCTGGAGTGTAAGCGGCGGGACAGGGGCGTACTTC. Encoded protein: CAWSVSGGTGAYF.

The chain joins TRBV18 to TRBJ2-1, with 9 bases lining up with TRBD1. The CDR3 is 15 amino acids. Germline V gene data show CDR1 as KGHSH and CDR2 as LQKENI. With 8 bases clipped from V and 5 bases from J, the junction kept 10 bases outside the gene matches. The CDR3 nucleotides read TGTGCCAGCCGTTCACCCGGGACAGGGAACAATGAGCAGTTCTTC. This sequence encodes CASRSPGTGNNEQFF.

The gene calls are TRBV7-2 and TRBJ1-6; weak D call: TRBD1 (5 bases). The germline V gene encodes CDR1 SGHTA and CDR2 FQGNSA. V was cut by 5 bases and J by 8 bases, with 22 bases left in between. The CDR3 runs 17 residues. CDR3 in amino acids: CASSPRAGGMFYSPLHF. In DNA, the CDR3 is TGTGCCAGCAGCCCCAGGGCGGGGGGTATGTTTTATTCACCCCTCCACTTT.

Concerning this clone: One end of the junction is discordant with germline, which a read error may explain. This sequence joins TRBV7-2 and TRBJ2-1; perhaps TRBD2 as D (5 bases). This CDR3 is built from 13 residues. Germline V gene sequence: CDR1 SGHTA, CDR2 FQGNSA. The CDR3 here is CASSLSVRDISVF. The DNA for the CDR3 is TGTGCCAGCAGCTTATCTGTCCGGGATATCTCGGTCTTC.

This chain joins TRBV9 and TRBJ2-7; TRBD1 matches 7 bases. The CDR3 covers 15 residues. V was clipped by 0 bases and J by 3 bases; unmatched bases: 6. Germline values: CDR1 SGDLS, CDR2 YYNGEE. The CDR3 DNA follows: TGTGCCAGCAGCGTAGGAGGGGGCCTCGGCTACGAGCAGTACTTC. Translation gives CASSVGGGLGYEQYF. The whole variable domain, filled in from reference TRBV9 and TRBJ2-7, reads DSGVTQTPKHLITATGQRVTLRCSPRSGDLSVYWYQQSLDQGLQFLIQYYNGEERAKGNILERFSAQQFPDLHSELNLSSLELGDSALYFCASSVGGGLGYEQYFGPGTRLTVT.

The chain couples TRBV5-6 to TRBJ2-3; D gene uncertain. Per germline, CDR1 SGHDT and CDR2 YYEEEE. Trimming removed 0 bases from V and 0 bases from J, with 8 bases in between. The CDR3 length is 15 residues. CDR3 protein: CASSLGPSSTDTQYF. CDR3 DNA sequence: TGTGCCAGCAGCTTGGGGCCATCTAGCACAGATACGCAGTATTTT.